The rows below give T cell receptor beta chains drawn from one sample of a study of shared clonotypes between healthy human individuals. TCRdb keeps only in-frame clones here, not all; method: immunoSEQ multiplex PCR. In the table there are more than 400,000 clones, 90% to 96% of which are singletons. What was sequenced was naive CD4+ T cells sorted from blood. Source of these receptors: a woman in her twenties or thirties in good health. CDR3s include the opening cysteine and the closing phenylalanine or tryptophan. D genes are given only for firm matches. Expanded clones get a size class; other rows say once, few or many, or leave the size out.

clone size: -; V gene: TRBV7-9; D gene: TRBD1; J gene: TRBJ1-2; CDR3 protein: CASSRGQGGNYGYTF; CDR3 DNA: TGTGCCAGCAGCCGCGGACAGGGGGGGAACTATGGCTACACCTTC
clone size: -; V gene: TRBV29-1; D gene: TRBD1; J gene: TRBJ2-1; CDR3 protein: CSVERQGANEQFF; CDR3 DNA: TGCAGCGTAGAAAGACAGGGGGCGAATGAGCAGTTCTTC
clone size: -; V gene: TRBV6-6; D gene: TRBD1; J gene: TRBJ1-2; CDR3 protein: CASSLYRDSSIYGYTF; CDR3 DNA: TGTGCCAGCAGTCTGTACCGGGACAGCAGCATCTATGGCTACACCTTC
clone size: -; V gene: TRBV7-2; D gene: -; J gene: TRBJ2-7; CDR3 protein: CASSRGSGYEQYF; CDR3 DNA: TGTGCCAGCAGCCGGGGCAGCGGCTACGAGCAGTACTTC
clone size: -; V gene: TRBV5-1; D gene: TRBD2; J gene: TRBJ2-3; CDR3 protein: CASSLAAGGTDTQYF; CDR3 DNA: TGCGCCAGCAGCTTGGCCGCGGGAGGGACAGATACGCAGTATTTT
clone size: -; V gene: TRBV6-1; D gene: TRBD2; J gene: TRBJ2-7; CDR3 protein: CASSEMSGSSYEQYF; CDR3 DNA: TGTGCCAGCAGTGAAATGAGCGGGAGCTCCTACGAGCAGTACTTC
clone size: -; V gene: TRBV28; D gene: -; J gene: TRBJ1-1; CDR3 protein: CASSLWGSNPEAFF; CDR3 DNA: TGTGCCAGCAGTTTATGGGGATCGAACCCTGAAGCTTTCTTT
clone size: -; V gene: TRBV4-1; D gene: -; J gene: TRBJ2-1; CDR3 protein: CASSQDSPKGVISYNEQFF; CDR3 DNA: TGCGCCAGCAGCCAAGATTCCCCGAAAGGGGTAATCTCCTACAATGAGCAGTTCTTC
clone size: once; V gene: TRBV6-1; D gene: -; J gene: TRBJ2-3; CDR3 protein: CASSEALQREDTQYF; CDR3 DNA: TGTGCCAGCAGTGAAGCGCTGCAACGAGAGGATACGCAGTATTTT
clone size: -; V gene: TRBV18; D gene: -; J gene: TRBJ1-2; CDR3 protein: CASSQTEGDGYGYTF; CDR3 DNA: TGTGCCAGCTCACAAACTGAGGGGGATGGCTATGGCTACACCTTC
clone size: -; V gene: TRBV28; D gene: TRBD1; J gene: TRBJ2-7; CDR3 protein: CASSLTGGVSYEQYF; CDR3 DNA: TGTGCCAGCAGTTTGACAGGGGGGGTTTCCTACGAGCAGTACTTC
clone size: -; V gene: TRBV30; D gene: TRBD2; J gene: TRBJ2-7; CDR3 protein: CAWSVRLTSGRWAYEQYF; CDR3 DNA: TGTGCCTGGAGTGTACGGTTGACTAGCGGGAGGTGGGCCTACGAGCAGTACTTC
clone size: -; V gene: TRBV28; D gene: -; J gene: TRBJ2-7; CDR3 protein: CASSLGYIEQYF; CDR3 DNA: TGTGCCAGCAGTTTGGGGTATATCGAGCAGTACTTC
clone size: once; V gene: TRBV18; D gene: TRBD2; J gene: TRBJ2-6; CDR3 protein: CASSPQGGSGANVLTF; CDR3 DNA: TGTGCCAGCTCACCGCAGGGAGGGTCTGGGGCCAACGTCCTGACTTTC
clone size: -; V gene: TRBV28; D gene: TRBD1; J gene: TRBJ1-6; CDR3 protein: CASSRDRGYSPLHF; CDR3 DNA: TGTGCCAGCAGCAGAGACAGGGGGTATTCACCCCTCCACTTT
clone size: -; V gene: TRBV27; D gene: TRBD2; J gene: TRBJ2-3; CDR3 protein: CASAPTGSGPGDTQYF; CDR3 DNA: TGTGCCAGCGCCCCCACCGGTAGCGGGCCGGGCGATACGCAGTATTTT
clone size: once; V gene: TRBV28; D gene: TRBD1; J gene: TRBJ2-4; CDR3 protein: CASSSRQGKNIQYF; CDR3 DNA: TGTGCCAGCAGCTCACGACAGGGGAAAAACATTCAGTACTTC
clone size: -; V gene: TRBV29-1; D gene: TRBD2; J gene: TRBJ2-7; CDR3 protein: CSVAGTSASYEQYF; CDR3 DNA: TGCAGCGTCGCCGGGACTAGCGCCTCCTACGAGCAGTACTTC
clone size: -; V gene: TRBV28; D gene: -; J gene: TRBJ2-7; CDR3 protein: CASSFQNYEQYF; CDR3 DNA: TGTGCCAGCAGTTTCCAAAACTACGAGCAGTACTTC
clone size: -; V gene: TRBV2; D gene: -; J gene: TRBJ1-2; CDR3 protein: CASSRRDYGYTF; CDR3 DNA: TGTGCCAGCAGTAGAAGGGACTATGGCTACACCTTC
clone size: -; V gene: TRBV27; D gene: -; J gene: TRBJ2-1; CDR3 protein: CASSKQGGESSYNEQFF; CDR3 DNA: TGTGCCAGCAGTAAACAGGGAGGAGAGAGCTCCTACAATGAGCAGTTCTTC
clone size: -; V gene: TRBV5-1; D gene: -; J gene: TRBJ2-7; CDR3 protein: CASSLWGNHEQYF; CDR3 DNA: TGCGCCAGCAGCTTGTGGGGAAATCACGAGCAGTACTTC
clone size: -; V gene: TRBV5-4; D gene: TRBD2; J gene: TRBJ2-1; CDR3 protein: CASSSGLAGPNEQFF; CDR3 DNA: TGTGCCAGCAGCTCCGGACTAGCAGGACCGAATGAGCAGTTCTTC
clone size: -; V gene: TRBV4-1; D gene: TRBD2; J gene: TRBJ2-1; CDR3 protein: CASSQVLGEGYNEQFF; CDR3 DNA: TGCGCCAGCAGCCAAGTACTGGGGGAGGGATACAATGAGCAGTTCTTC
clone size: -; V gene: TRBV5-1; D gene: TRBD1; J gene: TRBJ1-2; CDR3 protein: CASSIGQGELGYTF; CDR3 DNA: TGCGCCAGCAGCATAGGACAGGGGGAGTTGGGCTACACCTTC
clone size: -; V gene: TRBV4-1; D gene: -; J gene: TRBJ2-1; CDR3 protein: CASSQEDEQFF; CDR3 DNA: TGCGCCAGCAGCCAAGAGGATGAGCAGTTCTTC
clone size: -; V gene: TRBV27; D gene: -; J gene: TRBJ2-7; CDR3 protein: CASSQYQGGISYEQYF; CDR3 DNA: TGTGCCAGCAGTCAATACCAAGGGGGGATCTCCTACGAGCAGTACTTC
clone size: once; V gene: TRBV7-2; D gene: -; J gene: TRBJ2-5; CDR3 protein: CASSLGGASKTQYF; CDR3 DNA: TGTGCCAGCAGCTTGGGGGGCGCTTCGAAGACCCAGTACTTC
clone size: once; V gene: TRBV28; D gene: -; J gene: TRBJ1-2; CDR3 protein: CASKLGSDGYTF; CDR3 DNA: TGTGCCAGCAAACTCGGGTCTGATGGCTACACCTTC
clone size: -; V gene: TRBV11-3; D gene: -; J gene: TRBJ2-3; CDR3 protein: CASRQNTSTDTQYF; CDR3 DNA: TGTGCCAGCAGACAGAACACTAGCACAGATACGCAGTATTTT
clone size: -; V gene: TRBV18; D gene: -; J gene: TRBJ2-1; CDR3 protein: CASSPGYKDEQFF; CDR3 DNA: TGTGCCAGCTCACCAGGGTATAAGGATGAGCAGTTCTTC
clone size: -; V gene: TRBV18; D gene: -; J gene: TRBJ2-1; CDR3 protein: CASSPTVIYNEQFF; CDR3 DNA: TGTGCCAGCTCACCGACTGTAATATACAATGAGCAGTTCTTC
clone size: -; V gene: TRBV13; D gene: -; J gene: TRBJ1-4; CDR3 protein: CASRQSLAGGKLFF; CDR3 DNA: TGTGCCAGCAGACAATCGCTAGCCGGGGGAAAACTGTTTTTT
clone size: -; V gene: TRBV15; D gene: -; J gene: TRBJ2-3; CDR3 protein: CATSGVVGVRTDTQYF; CDR3 DNA: TGTGCCACCAGCGGGGTAGTAGGGGTTCGCACAGATACGCAGTATTTT
clone size: -; V gene: TRBV28; D gene: TRBD2; J gene: TRBJ2-1; CDR3 protein: CASSFGGSRDEQFF; CDR3 DNA: TGTGCCAGCAGTTTCGGCGGGAGTCGGGATGAGCAGTTCTTC
clone size: -; V gene: TRBV27; D gene: -; J gene: TRBJ1-5; CDR3 protein: CASSLSAVGAQPQHF; CDR3 DNA: TGTGCCAGCAGTTTATCGGCCGTGGGGGCTCAGCCCCAGCATTTT
clone size: -; V gene: TRBV18; D gene: TRBD2; J gene: TRBJ2-7; CDR3 protein: CASSPPAGGPYEQYF; CDR3 DNA: TGTGCCAGCTCACCACCTGCGGGAGGGCCCTACGAGCAGTACTTC
clone size: -; V gene: TRBV5-1; D gene: TRBD2; J gene: TRBJ2-5; CDR3 protein: CASSGWGWREPQGTQETQYF; CDR3 DNA: TGCGCCAGCAGCGGGTGGGGTTGGCGGGAGCCGCAAGGTACACAAGAGACCCAGTACTTC
clone size: -; V gene: TRBV9; D gene: TRBD2; J gene: TRBJ2-5; CDR3 protein: CASSVATSGPSGTQYF; CDR3 DNA: TGTGCCAGCAGCGTAGCGACTAGCGGGCCCTCGGGGACCCAGTACTTC
clone size: -; V gene: TRBV10-3; D gene: TRBD2; J gene: TRBJ2-1; CDR3 protein: CAINFSGRNEQFF; CDR3 DNA: TGTGCCATCAACTTTAGCGGGAGGAATGAGCAGTTCTTC
clone size: -; V gene: TRBV7-2; D gene: -; J gene: TRBJ2-7; CDR3 protein: CASSLAAGLSEQYF; CDR3 DNA: TGTGCCAGCAGCTTAGCGGCAGGGCTAAGCGAGCAGTACTTC
clone size: -; V gene: TRBV29-1; D gene: -; J gene: TRBJ2-1; CDR3 protein: CSVAWDSNNEQFF; CDR3 DNA: TGCAGCGTTGCGTGGGACTCCAACAATGAGCAGTTCTTC
clone size: few; V gene: TRBV5-1; D gene: -; J gene: TRBJ2-7; CDR3 protein: CASSRGGAGEQYF; CDR3 DNA: TGCGCCAGCAGCAGAGGAGGTGCGGGGGAGCAGTACTTC
clone size: -; V gene: TRBV29-1; D gene: -; J gene: TRBJ1-2; CDR3 protein: CSVDPRGDYGYTF; CDR3 DNA: TGCAGCGTTGACCCCCGGGGGGACTATGGCTACACCTTC
clone size: -; V gene: TRBV5-1; D gene: -; J gene: TRBJ1-1; CDR3 protein: CASSLAGRQEAFF; CDR3 DNA: TGCGCCAGCAGCTTGGCGGGACGGCAGGAAGCTTTCTTT
clone size: -; V gene: TRBV28; D gene: -; J gene: TRBJ1-3; CDR3 protein: CASSSKFPGAIYF; CDR3 DNA: TGTGCCAGCAGTTCCAAATTCCCGGGCGCCATATATTTT